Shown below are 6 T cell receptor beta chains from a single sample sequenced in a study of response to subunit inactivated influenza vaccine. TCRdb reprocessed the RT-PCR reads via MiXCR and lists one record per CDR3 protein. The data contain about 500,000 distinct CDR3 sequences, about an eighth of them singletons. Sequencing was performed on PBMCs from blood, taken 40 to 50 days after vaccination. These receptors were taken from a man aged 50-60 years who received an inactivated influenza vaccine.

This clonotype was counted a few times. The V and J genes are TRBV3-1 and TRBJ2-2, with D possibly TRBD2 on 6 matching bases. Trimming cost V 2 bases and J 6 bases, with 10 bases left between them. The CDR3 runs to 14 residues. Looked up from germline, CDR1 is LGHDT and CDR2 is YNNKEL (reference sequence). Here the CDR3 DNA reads TGTGCCAGCAGCCAACGCGGGGTCCCCGGGGAGCTGTTTTTT. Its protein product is CASSQRGVPGELFF.

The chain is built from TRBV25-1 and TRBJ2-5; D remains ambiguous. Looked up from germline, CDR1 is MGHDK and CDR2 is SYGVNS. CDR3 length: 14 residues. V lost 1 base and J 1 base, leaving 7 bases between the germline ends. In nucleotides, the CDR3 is TGTGCCAGCAGTGAATTTGGGATCCAAGAGACCCAGTACTTC. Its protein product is CASSEFGIQETQYF.

The CDR3, as DNA: TGTGCCAGCTCAACGAGCCCCGGGGCGCGAGAGACCCAGTACTTC. This encodes CASSTSPGARETQYF. The rearrangement uses TRBV18 and TRBJ2-5, with D possibly being TRBD1 or TRBD2 (5 bases each). Trimming pared 5 bases from V and 4 bases from J, leaving 17 bases between. The CDR3 is 15 residues long. Germline V gene data show CDR1 as KGHSH and CDR2 as LQKENI.

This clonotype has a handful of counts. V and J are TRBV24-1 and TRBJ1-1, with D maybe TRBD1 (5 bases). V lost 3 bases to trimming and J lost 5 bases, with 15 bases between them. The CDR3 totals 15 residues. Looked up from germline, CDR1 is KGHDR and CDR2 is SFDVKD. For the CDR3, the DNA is TGTGCCACCAGTGATGGGGGGAGAGGAGAGACTGAAGCTTTCTTT. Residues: CATSDGGRGETEAFF.

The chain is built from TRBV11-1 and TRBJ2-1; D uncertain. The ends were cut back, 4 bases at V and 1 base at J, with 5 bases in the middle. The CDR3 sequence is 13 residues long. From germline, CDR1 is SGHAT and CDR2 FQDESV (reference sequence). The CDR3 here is CASSSQSYNEQFF. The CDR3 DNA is TGTGCCAGCAGCTCTCAGTCCTACAATGAGCAGTTCTTC.

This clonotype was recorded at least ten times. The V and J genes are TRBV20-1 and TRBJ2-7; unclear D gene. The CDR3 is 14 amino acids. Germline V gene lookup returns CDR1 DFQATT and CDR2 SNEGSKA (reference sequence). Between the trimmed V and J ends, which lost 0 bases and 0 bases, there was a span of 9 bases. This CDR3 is CSAREGHFSYEQYF. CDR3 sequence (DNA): TGCAGTGCTAGAGAAGGGCACTTCTCCTACGAGCAGTACTTC.